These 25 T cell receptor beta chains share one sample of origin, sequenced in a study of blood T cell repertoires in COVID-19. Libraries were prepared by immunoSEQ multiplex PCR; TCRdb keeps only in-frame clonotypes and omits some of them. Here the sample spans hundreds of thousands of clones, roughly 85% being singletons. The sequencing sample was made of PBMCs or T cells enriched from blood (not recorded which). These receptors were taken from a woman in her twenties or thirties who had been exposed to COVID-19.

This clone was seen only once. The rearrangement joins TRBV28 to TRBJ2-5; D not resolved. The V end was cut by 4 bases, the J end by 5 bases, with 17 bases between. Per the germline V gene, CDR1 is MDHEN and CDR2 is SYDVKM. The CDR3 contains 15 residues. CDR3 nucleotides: TGTGCCAGCAGTTGGGCCGTAACGAGACGGGAGACCCAGTACTTC. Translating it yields CASSWAVTRRETQYF.

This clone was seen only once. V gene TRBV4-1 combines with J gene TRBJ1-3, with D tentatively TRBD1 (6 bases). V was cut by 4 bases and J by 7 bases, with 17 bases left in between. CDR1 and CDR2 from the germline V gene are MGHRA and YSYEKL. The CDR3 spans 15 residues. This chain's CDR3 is CASSPKQGHGNTIYF. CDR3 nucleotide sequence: TGCGCCAGCAGCCCAAAACAGGGCCATGGCAACACCATATATTTT.

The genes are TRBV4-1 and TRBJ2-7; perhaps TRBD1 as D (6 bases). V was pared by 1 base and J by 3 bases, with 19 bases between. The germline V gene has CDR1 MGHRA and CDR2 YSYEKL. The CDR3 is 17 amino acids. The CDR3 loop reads CASSQAPPGQDVYEQYF. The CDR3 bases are TGCGCCAGCAGCCAAGCCCCACCGGGACAAGACGTCTACGAGCAGTACTTC.

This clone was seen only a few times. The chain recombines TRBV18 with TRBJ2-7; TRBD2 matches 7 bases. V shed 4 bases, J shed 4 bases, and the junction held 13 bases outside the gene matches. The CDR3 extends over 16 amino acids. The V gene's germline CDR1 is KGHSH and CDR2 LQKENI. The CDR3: CASSLRVGGSLYEQYF. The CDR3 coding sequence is TGTGCCAGCTCACTTCGGGTCGGCGGGAGTCTTTACGAGCAGTACTTC.

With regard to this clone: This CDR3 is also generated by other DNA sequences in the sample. This CDR3 reads CASSGQGNYGYTF. In nucleotides, the CDR3 is TGTGCCAGCAGTGGACAGGGCAACTATGGCTACACCTTC. V gene TRBV7-8 combines with J gene TRBJ1-2, with 8 nucleotides matching TRBD1. Looked up from germline, CDR1 is SGHVS and CDR2 is FQNEAQ. The CDR3 runs 13 residues. V lost 6 bases and J lost 2; bases outside the gene matches: 2.

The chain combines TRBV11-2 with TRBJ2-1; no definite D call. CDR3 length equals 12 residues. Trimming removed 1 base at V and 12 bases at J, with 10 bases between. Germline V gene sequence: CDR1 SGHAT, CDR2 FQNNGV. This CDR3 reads CASSLVGLLQFF. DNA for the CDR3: TGTGCCAGCAGCTTAGTGGGCCTATTGCAGTTCTTC.

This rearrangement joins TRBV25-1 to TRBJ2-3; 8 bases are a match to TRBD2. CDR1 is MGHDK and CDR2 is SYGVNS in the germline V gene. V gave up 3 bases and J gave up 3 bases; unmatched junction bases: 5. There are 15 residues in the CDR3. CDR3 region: CASSDRGRSTDTQYF. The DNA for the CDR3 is TGTGCCAGCAGTGACCGCGGGAGGTCAACAGATACGCAGTATTTT.

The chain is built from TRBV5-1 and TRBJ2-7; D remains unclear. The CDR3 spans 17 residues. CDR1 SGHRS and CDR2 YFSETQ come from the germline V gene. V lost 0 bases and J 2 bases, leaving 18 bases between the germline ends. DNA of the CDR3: TGCGCCAGCAGCTTGGCGGCTGGGCAATCACTCCCCTACGAGCAGTACTTC. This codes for CASSLAAGQSLPYEQYF.

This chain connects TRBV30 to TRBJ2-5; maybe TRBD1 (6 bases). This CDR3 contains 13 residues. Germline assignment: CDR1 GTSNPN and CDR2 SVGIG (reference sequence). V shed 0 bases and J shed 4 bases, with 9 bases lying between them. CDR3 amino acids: CAWSVWGRETQYF. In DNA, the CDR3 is TGTGCCTGGAGTGTATGGGGGCGAGAGACCCAGTACTTC.

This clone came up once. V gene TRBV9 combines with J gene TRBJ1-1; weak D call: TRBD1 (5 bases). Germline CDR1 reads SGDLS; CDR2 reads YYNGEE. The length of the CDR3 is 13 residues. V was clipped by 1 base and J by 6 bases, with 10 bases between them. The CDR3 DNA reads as TGTGCCAGCAGCGTACAGGGTCATGCTGAAGCTTTCTTT. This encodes CASSVQGHAEAFF.

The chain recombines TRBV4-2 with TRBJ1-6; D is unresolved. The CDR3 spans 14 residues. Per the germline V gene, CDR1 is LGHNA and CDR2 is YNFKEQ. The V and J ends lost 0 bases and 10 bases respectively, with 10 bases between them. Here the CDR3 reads CASSQERAPSPLHF. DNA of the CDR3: TGTGCCAGCAGCCAAGAGAGGGCACCGTCACCCCTCCACTTT.

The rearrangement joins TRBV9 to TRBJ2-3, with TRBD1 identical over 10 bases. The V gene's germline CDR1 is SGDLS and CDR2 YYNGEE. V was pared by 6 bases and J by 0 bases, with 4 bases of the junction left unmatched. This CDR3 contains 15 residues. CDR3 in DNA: TGTGCCAGCACCGCGACAGGGGGCAGCACAGATACGCAGTATTTT. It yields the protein CASTATGGSTDTQYF.

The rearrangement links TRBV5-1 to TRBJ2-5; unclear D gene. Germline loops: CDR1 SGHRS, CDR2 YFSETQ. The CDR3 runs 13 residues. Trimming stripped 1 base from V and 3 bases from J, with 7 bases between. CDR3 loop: CASSLSPEETQYF. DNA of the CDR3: TGCGCCAGCAGCTTGTCCCCTGAAGAGACCCAGTACTTC. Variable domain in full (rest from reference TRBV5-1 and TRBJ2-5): KAGVTQTPRYLIKTRGQQVTLSCSPISGHRSVSWYQQTPGQGLQFLFEYFSETQRNKGNFPGRFSGRQFSNSRSEMNVSTLELGDSALYLCASSLSPEETQYFGPGTRLLVL.

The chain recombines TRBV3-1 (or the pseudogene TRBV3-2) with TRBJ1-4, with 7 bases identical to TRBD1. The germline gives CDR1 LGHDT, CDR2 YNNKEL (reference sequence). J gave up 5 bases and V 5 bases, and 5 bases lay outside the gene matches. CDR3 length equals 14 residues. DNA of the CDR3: TGTGCCAGCAGCGTGGACAGGTTGAATGAAAAACTGTTTTTT. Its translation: CASSVDRLNEKLFF.

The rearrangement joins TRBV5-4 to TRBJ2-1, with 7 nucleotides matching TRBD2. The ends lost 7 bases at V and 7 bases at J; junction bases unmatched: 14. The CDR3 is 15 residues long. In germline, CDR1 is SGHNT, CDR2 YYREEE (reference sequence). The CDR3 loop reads CASSTGKREANEQFF. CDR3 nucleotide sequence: TGTGCCAGCTCCACGGGGAAACGGGAGGCGAATGAGCAGTTCTTC. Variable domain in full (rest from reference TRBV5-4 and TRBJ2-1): ETGVTQSPTHLIKTRGQQVTLRCSSQSGHNTVSWYQQALGQGPQFIFQYYREEENGRGNFPPRFSGLQFPNYSSELNVNALELDDSALYLCASSTGKREANEQFFGPGTRLTVL.

The DNA for the CDR3 is TGCGCCAGCAGCCAGGGAGACAGGGATGTCACTGAAGCTTTCTTT. It yields the protein CASSQGDRDVTEAFF. This chain connects TRBV5-1 to TRBJ1-1, with 7 bases matching TRBD1. This CDR3 spans 15 amino acids. With V trimmed by 4 bases and J by 4 bases, 10 bases remained unmatched. Germline V gene data show CDR1 as SGHRS and CDR2 as YFSETQ.

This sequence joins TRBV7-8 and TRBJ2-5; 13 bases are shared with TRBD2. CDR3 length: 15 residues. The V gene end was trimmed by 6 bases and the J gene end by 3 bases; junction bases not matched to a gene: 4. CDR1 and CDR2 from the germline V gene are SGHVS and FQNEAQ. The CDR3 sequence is CASRTSGGAEETQYF. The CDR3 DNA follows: TGTGCCAGCAGAACTAGCGGGGGGGCGGAAGAGACCCAGTACTTC.

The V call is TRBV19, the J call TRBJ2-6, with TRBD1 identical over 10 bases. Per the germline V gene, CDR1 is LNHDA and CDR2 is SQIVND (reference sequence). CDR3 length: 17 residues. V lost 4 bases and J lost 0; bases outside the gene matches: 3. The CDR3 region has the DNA TGTGCCAGTAGTAAGGGGGACAGGGGCTCTGGGGCCAACGTCCTGACTTTC. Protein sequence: CASSKGDRGSGANVLTF. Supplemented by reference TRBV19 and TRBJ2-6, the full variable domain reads DGGITQSPKYLFRKEGQNVTLSCEQNLNHDAMYWYRQDPGQGLRLIYYSQIVNDFQKGDIAEGYSVSREKKESFPLTVTSAQKNPTAFYLCASSKGDRGSGANVLTFGAGSRLTVL.

CDR3 amino acids: CATSDLAGRAGANVLTF. The DNA for the CDR3 is TGTGCCACCAGTGATTTGGCAGGGCGTGCTGGGGCCAACGTCCTGACTTTC. The chain has TRBV24-1 and TRBJ2-6, with TRBD1 as a possible D gene (5 bases). Trimming removed 0 bases at V and 2 bases at J, with 10 bases between. CDR3 size: 17 residues. Germline CDR1 and CDR2: KGHDR and SFDVKD.

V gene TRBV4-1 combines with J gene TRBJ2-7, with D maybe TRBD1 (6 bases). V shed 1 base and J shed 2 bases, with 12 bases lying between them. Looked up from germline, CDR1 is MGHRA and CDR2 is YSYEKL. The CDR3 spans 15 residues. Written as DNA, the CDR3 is TGCGCCAGCAGCCAAGTACAGGGTAGGACCTACGAGCAGTACTTC. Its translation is CASSQVQGRTYEQYF.

CDR3 coding DNA: TGTGCCAGCAGCTTTTTAGCGGGGGGGCTTACAGATACGCAGTATTTT. It yields the protein CASSFLAGGLTDTQYF. This chain uses TRBV7-2 with TRBJ2-3; 11 bases line up with TRBD2. In germline, CDR1 is SGHTA, CDR2 FQGNSA. This CDR3 has 16 residues. With 3 bases clipped from V and 3 bases from J, the junction kept 5 bases outside the gene matches.

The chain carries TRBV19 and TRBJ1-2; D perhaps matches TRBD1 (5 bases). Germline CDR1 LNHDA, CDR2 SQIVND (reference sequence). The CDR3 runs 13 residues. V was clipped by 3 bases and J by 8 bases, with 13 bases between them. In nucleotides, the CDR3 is TGTGCCAGTAGTATGCTCAGGGAAGGAGGCTACACCTTC. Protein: CASSMLREGGYTF.

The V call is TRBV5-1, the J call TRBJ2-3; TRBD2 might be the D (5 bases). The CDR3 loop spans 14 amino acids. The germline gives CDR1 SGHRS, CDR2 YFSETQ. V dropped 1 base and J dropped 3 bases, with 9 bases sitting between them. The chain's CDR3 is CASSLLEGTDTQYF. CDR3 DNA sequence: TGCGCCAGCAGCTTGTTAGAGGGAACAGATACGCAGTATTTT.

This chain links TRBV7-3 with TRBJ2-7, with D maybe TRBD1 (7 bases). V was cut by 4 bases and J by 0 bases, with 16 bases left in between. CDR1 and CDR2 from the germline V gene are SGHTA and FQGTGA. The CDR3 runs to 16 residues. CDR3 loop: CASSSQGGPNSYEQYF. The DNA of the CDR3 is TGTGCCAGCAGCTCGCAGGGGGGTCCAAACTCCTACGAGCAGTACTTC. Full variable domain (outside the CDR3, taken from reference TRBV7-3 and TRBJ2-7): GAGVSQTPSNKVTEKGKYVELRCDPISGHTALYWYRQSLGQGPEFLIYFQGTGAADDSGLPNDRFFAVRPEGSVSTLKIQRTERGDSAVYLCASSSQGGPNSYEQYFGPGTRLTVT.

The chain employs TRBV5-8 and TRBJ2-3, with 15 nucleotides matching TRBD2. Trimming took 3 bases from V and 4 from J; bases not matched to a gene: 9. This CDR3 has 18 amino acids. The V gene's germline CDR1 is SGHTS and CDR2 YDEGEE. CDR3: CASSSGLAGGSVADTQYF. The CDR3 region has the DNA TGTGCCAGCAGCTCCGGACTAGCGGGGGGGTCTGTGGCAGATACGCAGTATTTT.